The 25 T cell receptor beta chains in this list originate from one sample, sequenced in a study of regulatory and conventional T cells in RAG deficiency. The sorted conventional CD4+ T cells were CD25-low and CD127-high, with genomic DNA sequenced. The data were produced by immunoSEQ multiplex PCR, yet TCRdb's version contains in-frame clones alone and is incomplete. The sample holds approximately 35,000 clones, about 76% seen once. These same data were also listed under a study on regulatory T cells. That source reports: Amplification used 52 TRBV primers and 13 TRBJ primers.

Material for sequencing was CD4+ effector T cells sorted from blood. The source of these receptors is a human donor in good health.

The chain joins TRBV10-3 to TRBJ2-7, with TRBD1 matching 8 bases. The CDR3 consists of 14 residues. The V segment lost 5 bases and the J segment 0 bases; nucleotides outside the gene matches: 3. The germline gives CDR1 ENHRY, CDR2 SYGVKD. In DNA, the CDR3 is TGTGCCATCAGTAGTGGACAGGGCTCCTACGAGCAGTACTTC. Its translation: CAISSGQGSYEQYF.

The chain couples TRBV5-1 to TRBJ1-4; a possible D gene is TRBD1 (5 bases). Germline V gene lookup returns CDR1 SGHRS and CDR2 YFSETQ. Trimming pared 5 bases from V and 8 bases from J, leaving 19 bases between. This CDR3 contains 15 residues. The CDR3 bases are TGCGCCAGCAGTCTTTTCGCCGGAGGGGACGAAAAACTGTTTTTT. Protein product: CASSLFAGGDEKLFF.

V gene TRBV5-1 combines with J gene TRBJ2-5, with D tentatively TRBD2 (5 bases). Trimming removed 0 bases at V and 3 bases at J, with 15 bases between. There are 16 residues in the CDR3. Germline V lookup: CDR1 SGHRS, CDR2 YFSETQ. In DNA, the CDR3 is TGCGCCAGCAGCTTGGGTACGAGGGCCGGTAAAGAGACCCAGTACTTC. Residues: CASSLGTRAGKETQYF.

This clone was counted between two and nine times. The sample contains more than one DNA sequence encoding this CDR3. The chain uses TRBV5-1 and TRBJ1-1; D may be TRBD1 (5 bases). The CDR3 covers 14 residues. Per germline, CDR1 SGHRS and CDR2 YFSETQ. The ends were cut back, 4 bases at V and 2 bases at J, with 12 bases in the middle. CDR3 residues: CASSPGTGNTEAFF. The DNA for the CDR3 is TGCGCCAGCAGCCCGGGGACGGGAAACACTGAAGCTTTCTTT.

The rearrangement links TRBV5-6 to TRBJ2-2; D gene unclear. The CDR3 consists of 15 residues. Between the trimmed V and J ends, which lost 5 bases and 6 bases, there was a span of 17 bases. Germline CDR1 and CDR2: SGHDT and YYEEEE. CDR3 sequence: CASSRGIVQAGELFF. In nucleotides, the CDR3 is TGTGCCAGCAGTCGTGGGATAGTGCAGGCCGGGGAGCTGTTTTTT.

The chain has TRBV28 and TRBJ1-1, with D possibly being TRBD1 (6 bases). This CDR3 has 16 amino acids. With 2 bases removed from V and 2 bases from J, the gap between germline ends came to 15 bases. CDR1 is MDHEN and CDR2 is SYDVKM in the germline V gene. The CDR3 is CASSLPAGADNTEAFF. The CDR3 nucleotides are TGTGCCAGCAGTTTACCGGCAGGGGCCGACAACACTGAAGCTTTCTTT.

The chain has TRBV5-6 and TRBJ1-5, with a tentative D call TRBD1 (5 bases). Between the trimmed V and J ends, which lost 0 bases and 9 bases, there was a span of 13 bases. There are 14 residues in the CDR3. The germline V gene encodes CDR1 SGHDT and CDR2 YYEEEE. Here the CDR3 reads CASSLGGRGLPQHF. CDR3 DNA: TGTGCCAGCAGCTTGGGAGGGAGGGGTTTGCCCCAGCATTTT.

This chain connects TRBV6-4 to TRBJ2-2; a weak D match, TRBD2 (5 bases). The CDR3 is made up of 15 amino acids. V was trimmed by 6 bases and J by 8 bases, leaving 19 bases between them. Germline values: CDR1 MRHNA, CDR2 SNTAGT. The CDR3 loop is CASSTLGDGIGELFF. The CDR3 nucleotides are TGTGCCAGCAGCACTCTCGGGGATGGCATTGGGGAGCTGTTTTTT.

The chain has TRBV28 and TRBJ2-7; maybe TRBD1 (5 bases). The V end was cut by 2 bases, the J end by 3 bases, with 8 bases between. This CDR3 contains 13 residues. Germline-derived CDR1 and CDR2 are MDHEN and SYDVKM. The CDR3 is CASSLVQGYEQYF. The DNA for the CDR3 is TGTGCCAGCAGTTTAGTCCAGGGCTACGAGCAGTACTTC. Full variable domain (missing parts from reference TRBV28 and TRBJ2-7): DVKVTQSSRYLVKRTGEKVFLECVQDMDHENMFWYRQDPGLGLRLIYFSYDVKMKEKGDIPEGYSVSREKKERFSLILESASTNQTSMYLCASSLVQGYEQYFGPGTRLTVT.

V usage is TRBV7-9 and J usage is TRBJ1-1; 7 bases align to TRBD1. The germline gives CDR1 SEHNR, CDR2 FQNEAQ (reference sequence). Germline trimming cut 1 base from V and 11 bases from J; bases unmatched to any gene: 10. This CDR3 is 14 amino acids long. CDR3 residues: CASSLDRGPLGAFF. CDR3 coding DNA: TGTGCCAGCAGCTTAGACAGGGGACCCCTTGGTGCTTTCTTT.

The rearrangement links TRBV27 to TRBJ2-5; no definite D call. The CDR3 has 13 residues. Per the germline V gene, CDR1 is MNHEY and CDR2 is SMNVEV (reference sequence). Trimming stripped 3 bases from V and 1 base from J, with 6 bases between. The chain's CDR3 is CASSFRRQETQYF. Here the CDR3 DNA reads TGTGCCAGCAGTTTTCGACGCCAAGAGACCCAGTACTTC.

The chain joins TRBV6-6 to TRBJ1-1, with a weak D call TRBD1 (6 bases). Per the germline V gene, CDR1 is MNHNY and CDR2 is SVGAGI (reference sequence). V was clipped by 6 bases and J by 1 base, with 12 bases between them. The CDR3 contains 14 residues. The CDR3 DNA sequence: TGTGCCAGCAGCCAGGAGGGGGGGAACACTGAAGCTTTCTTT. Translating gives CASSQEGGNTEAFF.

The count of this clone is one. In DNA form, the CDR3 reads TGCGCCAGCAGAGCGGGTTTCTCTGGGGCCAACGTCCTGACTTTC. It translates to CASRAGFSGANVLTF. The chain joins TRBV5-1 to TRBJ2-6; a possible D gene is TRBD2 (6 bases). Germline V lookup: CDR1 SGHRS, CDR2 YFSETQ. The CDR3 is 15 amino acids. Between the trimmed V and J ends, which lost 5 bases and 0 bases, there was a span of 9 bases.

This clone was picked up a small number of times. The CDR3 is CASSRDTGNTIYF. CDR3 in DNA: TGTGCCAGCAGCAGGGATACAGGAAACACCATATATTTT. The V and J genes are TRBV9 and TRBJ1-3; unclear D gene. Germline assignment: CDR1 SGDLS and CDR2 YYNGEE. This CDR3 comprises 13 residues. V lost 4 bases and J 4 bases, leaving 9 bases between the germline ends.

V gene TRBV30 combines with J gene TRBJ1-5, with TRBD1 as a possible D gene (5 bases). This CDR3 contains 15 residues. Germline V gene data show CDR1 as GTSNPN and CDR2 as SVGIG (reference sequence). V was cut by 0 bases and J by 4 bases, with 13 bases left in between. This CDR3 is CAWSVGAGLNQPQHF. The DNA for the CDR3 is TGTGCCTGGAGTGTCGGGGCAGGGCTTAATCAGCCCCAGCATTTT.

This rearrangement joins TRBV5-8 to TRBJ2-5, with D tentatively TRBD1 (7 bases). With 3 bases removed from V and 0 bases from J, the gap between germline ends came to 15 bases. CDR1 is SGHTS, CDR2 YDEGEE, per germline. The CDR3 length is 16 residues. The CDR3 here is CASSWRGQTNQETQYF. CDR3 DNA sequence: TGTGCCAGCAGCTGGCGGGGACAGACTAACCAAGAGACCCAGTACTTC.

This CDR3 is CASRPSRNTGELFF. CDR3 sequence (DNA): TGCGCCAGCAGGCCTAGCCGTAACACCGGGGAGCTGTTTTTT. This chain links TRBV10-1 with TRBJ2-2, with D maybe TRBD2 (5 bases). Trimming removed 6 bases from V and 2 bases from J, with 10 bases in between. The CDR3 totals 14 residues. CDR1 and CDR2 from the germline V gene are WNHNN and SYGVQD (reference sequence).

This sequence joins TRBV18 and TRBJ1-2; tentative D call: TRBD1 (6 bases). V was trimmed by 6 bases and J by 6 bases, leaving 26 bases between them. The CDR3 loop spans 17 amino acids. CDR1 is KGHSH, CDR2 LQKENI, per germline. The CDR3 DNA is TGTGCCAGCTCTCCTATACTTTTTACGACAGGTTCCAATGGCTACACCTTC. Protein: CASSPILFTTGSNGYTF.

The V call is TRBV6-5, the J call TRBJ2-7, with D possibly being TRBD2 (6 bases). CDR3 length equals 11 residues. V lost 5 bases to trimming and J lost 6 bases, with 8 bases between them. Looked up from germline, CDR1 is MNHEY and CDR2 is SVGAGI. The CDR3 bases are TGTGCCAGCAGTATGGGGGGCGAGCAGTACTTC. It yields the protein CASSMGGEQYF.

The chain is built from TRBV7-2 and TRBJ1-1, with D hard to call. Germline V gene data show CDR1 as SGHTA and CDR2 as FQGNSA. Trimming cost V 3 bases and J 1 base, with 9 bases left between them. The length of the CDR3 is 14 residues. CDR3 nucleotide sequence: TGTGCCAGCAGCTTCCCAGGTCCGAACACTGAAGCTTTCTTT. It is translated as CASSFPGPNTEAFF.

The V gene is TRBV18, the J gene TRBJ1-2; TRBD1 might be the D (5 bases). Germline loops: CDR1 KGHSH, CDR2 LQKENI. V dropped 6 bases and J dropped 6 bases, with 14 bases sitting between them. The CDR3 covers 13 residues. The CDR3 sequence: CASSSGQADGYTF. CDR3 nucleotide sequence: TGTGCCAGCTCCTCCGGACAAGCGGATGGCTACACCTTC. The complete variable domain, with remaining parts taken from reference TRBV18 and TRBJ1-2, reads NAGVMQNPRHLVRRRGQEARLRCSPMKGHSHVYWYRQLPEEGLKFMVYLQKENIIDESGMPKERFSAEFPKEGPSILRIQQVVRGDSAAYFCASSSGQADGYTFGSGTRLTVV.

A word on this clone: At one end, the junction sequence differs from germline, possibly due to a read error. This chain joins TRBV11-2 and TRBJ2-7; 14 bases agree with TRBD2. The germline V gene has CDR1 SGHAT and CDR2 FQNNGV. The CDR3 is 16 amino acids. The CDR3 sequence: CASSSWTSGGSYEQYF. In DNA, the CDR3 is TGTGCCAGCAGCTCCTGGACTAGCGGGGGGTCCTATGAGCAGTACTTC. Combining the CDR3 with reference TRBV11-2 and TRBJ2-7 gives the whole variable domain EAGVAQSPRYKIIEKRQSVAFWCNPISGHATLYWYQQILGQGPKLLIQFQNNGVVDDSQLPKDRFSAERLKGVDSTLKIQPAKLEDSAVYLCASSSWTSGGSYEQYFGPGTRLTVT.

This clone has only a few counts. The rearrangement joins TRBV6-5 to TRBJ1-6; 7 bases align to TRBD1. The CDR3 length is 15 residues. From germline, CDR1 is MNHEY and CDR2 SVGAGI. V was pared by 4 bases and J by 7 bases, with 7 bases of the junction left unmatched. DNA of the CDR3: TGTGCCAGCAGTTTCTACCGGGACAGAAATTCACCCCTCCACTTT. Its protein product is CASSFYRDRNSPLHF.

This clone was seen a few times. J is TRBJ2-4 and V is TRBV10-3; tentative D call: TRBD1 (7 bases). Germline loops: CDR1 ENHRY, CDR2 SYGVKD. The CDR3 totals 14 residues. Deletions cut 3 bases from V and 13 bases from J, with 19 bases between. CDR3 DNA: TGTGCCATCAGTGAACGACAGGGACTTAGCCTACAGTACTTC. This codes for CAISERQGLSLQYF.

The chain recombines TRBV7-9 with TRBJ1-5; 10 bases are shared with TRBD1. The CDR3 totals 15 residues. V lost 5 bases, J lost 5 bases, and 6 bases stayed unmatched. Per the germline V gene, CDR1 is SEHNR and CDR2 is FQNEAQ (reference sequence). Written as DNA, the CDR3 is TGTGCCAGCAGCAGACAGGGGGCCTTGGATCAGCCCCAGCATTTT. Translation: CASSRQGALDQPQHF.